Listed below are T cell receptor beta chains from one sample, sequenced in a study of shared clonotypes between healthy human individuals. TCRdb's copy holds only in-frame clones and misses some; the assay was immunoSEQ multiplex PCR. The sample has about 1.1 million clones, around 77% seen once; the top ten hold roughly 0.83%. Sequencing input: memory CD4+ T cells from PBMCs. These receptors all come from a man aged 18 to 35 in good health. Some clones in this sample may be carry-over from other donors' samples. Each CDR3 is given with its conserved first and last residue. The order of the fields is D gene, J gene, V gene, clone size, CDR3 DNA, CDR3 protein. D genes are given only for firm matches. Not all rows give a size; the values are once, few, many and, for expanded clones, a class.

>TRBD1|TRBJ1-5|TRBV19|.
TGTGCCAGTAGTCTTAGACCCGGGACAGGGGGATTGGGGCATATCAATCAGCCCCAGCATTTT
CASSLRPGTGGLGHINQPQHF
>TRBD1|TRBJ2-1|TRBV6-1|.
TGTGCCAGCAGTGCGGGTTACAGGGGCAATGAGCAGTTCTTC
CASSAGYRGNEQFF
>.|TRBJ2-1|TRBV28|.
TGTGCCAGCAGTTTGCTAGGACTACTCTCCTACAATGAGCAGTTCTTC
CASSLLGLLSYNEQFF
>TRBD1|TRBJ1-4|TRBV28|.
TGTGCCAGCAGACAGGGACAGGGCACTAATGAAAAACTGTTTTTT
CASRQGQGTNEKLFF
>.|TRBJ2-7|TRBV30|.
TGTGCCTGGAGAAAGGCCACGACCTACGAGCAGTACTTC
CAWRKATTYEQYF
>TRBD2|TRBJ2-2|TRBV28|once
TGTGCCAGCAGTTTTGTAATGCTAGCGGGATCGAACACCGGGGAGCTGTTTTTT
CASSFVMLAGSNTGELFF
>.|TRBJ2-1|TRBV7-2|.
TGTGCCAGCAGTGCTGCCTACAATGAGCAGTTCTTC
CASSAAYNEQFF
>TRBD1|TRBJ2-7|TRBV30|.
TGTGCCTGGAGTGTACAGGGGCGGTTCTACGAGCAGTACTTC
CAWSVQGRFYEQYF
>.|TRBJ2-3|TRBV19|.
TGTGCCAGTAGTACCCAACACGGAGCCCTCACAGATACGCAGTATTTT
CASSTQHGALTDTQYF
>.|TRBJ1-1|TRBV30|few
TGTGCCTGGAGCGCACAGGGAGGAACTGAAGCTTTCTTT
CAWSAQGGTEAFF
>TRBD1|TRBJ1-2|TRBV11-2|once
TGTGCCAGCAGCTTACAGGGGGCCGGAAACTATGGCTACACCTTC
CASSLQGAGNYGYTF
>.|TRBJ1-1|TRBV10-3|.
TGTGCCACCAGCGAGGGGATGAACACTGAAGCTTTCTTT
CATSEGMNTEAFF
>.|TRBJ2-2|TRBV27|few
TGTGCCAGCACCCCAGGTTGGGGGAGTCAGAACACCGGGGAGCTGTTTTTT
CASTPGWGSQNTGELFF
>.|TRBJ2-7|TRBV19|.
TGTGCCAGTAACGAGGGAGGGGGACGCTACGAGCAGTACTTC
CASNEGGGRYEQYF
>TRBD2|TRBJ2-7|TRBV4-1|.
TGCGCCAGCAGCCAAGATAGCGGGGGGACCTACGAGCAGTACTTC
CASSQDSGGTYEQYF
>TRBD1|TRBJ2-2|TRBV5-4|.
TGTGCCAGCAGCTTGGCCGGAGGGACAGGGAACACCGGGGAGCTGTTTTTT
CASSLAGGTGNTGELFF
>.|TRBJ1-2|TRBV27|.
TGTGCCAGCAGTCTGAACGGACAGCTCGGCTACACCTTC
CASSLNGQLGYTF
>TRBD2|TRBJ2-2|TRBV7-3|.
TGTGCCAGCAGCCCTGGACTAGCATCCGGGGAGCTGTTTTTT
CASSPGLASGELFF
>.|TRBJ1-1|TRBV30|.
TGTGCCTGGATCCGACAGCCGAACACTGAAGCTTTCTTT
CAWIRQPNTEAFF
>.|TRBJ2-5|TRBV6-5|.
TGTGCCAGCAGTTACTCACGGGTTCAAGAGACCCAGTACTTC
CASSYSRVQETQYF
>.|TRBJ1-1|TRBV28|once
TGTGCCAGCACCTCACCGGGGACCAACACTGAAGCTTTCTTT
CASTSPGTNTEAFF